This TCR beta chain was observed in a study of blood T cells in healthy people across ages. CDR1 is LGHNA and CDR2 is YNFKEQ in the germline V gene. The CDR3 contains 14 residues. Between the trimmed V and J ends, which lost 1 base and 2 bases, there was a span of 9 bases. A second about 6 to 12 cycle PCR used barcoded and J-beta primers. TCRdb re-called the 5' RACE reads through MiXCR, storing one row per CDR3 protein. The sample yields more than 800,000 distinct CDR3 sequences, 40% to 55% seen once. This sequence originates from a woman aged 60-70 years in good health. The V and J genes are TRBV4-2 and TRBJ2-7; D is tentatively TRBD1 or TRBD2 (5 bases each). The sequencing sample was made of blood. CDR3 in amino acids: CASSQGVGAYEQYF. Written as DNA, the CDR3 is TGTGCCAGCAGCCAAGGCGTGGGGGCCTACGAGCAGTACTTC.